This note documents a single TCR beta chain sequence. Authors' methods: From reference gene primer amplification, estimates of nucleated cell counts were derived. Repertoires were generated with immunoSEQ multiplex PCR, while TCRdb's copy carries only in-frame clones and drops some. The V and J calls and clone size were taken over from that table, and D and trimming were inferred from the DNA. The sample holds approximately 97,000 clones, 70% to 90% seen once. The sample is drawn from a study of blood T cell repertoires in COVID-19. The overall study: COVID-19 samples, acute and convalescent, were from the United States, Italy and Spain. T cells, B-cell-depleted T cells, or PBMCs provided the cDNA or gDNA that served as material.

The TCR originated in a man in his forties or fifties with active COVID-19. Sequencing input: peripheral blood.

In DNA, the CDR3 is TGTGCCAGCTCAGGGTTCCAGGGGAAGAACACTGAAGCTTTCTTT. It yields the protein CASSGFQGKNTEAFF. The rearrangement uses TRBV18 and TRBJ1-1; weak D call: TRBD1 (6 bases). The CDR3 is made up of 15 amino acids. The V and J ends lost 5 bases and 1 base respectively, with 14 bases between them. From germline, CDR1 is KGHSH and CDR2 LQKENI.